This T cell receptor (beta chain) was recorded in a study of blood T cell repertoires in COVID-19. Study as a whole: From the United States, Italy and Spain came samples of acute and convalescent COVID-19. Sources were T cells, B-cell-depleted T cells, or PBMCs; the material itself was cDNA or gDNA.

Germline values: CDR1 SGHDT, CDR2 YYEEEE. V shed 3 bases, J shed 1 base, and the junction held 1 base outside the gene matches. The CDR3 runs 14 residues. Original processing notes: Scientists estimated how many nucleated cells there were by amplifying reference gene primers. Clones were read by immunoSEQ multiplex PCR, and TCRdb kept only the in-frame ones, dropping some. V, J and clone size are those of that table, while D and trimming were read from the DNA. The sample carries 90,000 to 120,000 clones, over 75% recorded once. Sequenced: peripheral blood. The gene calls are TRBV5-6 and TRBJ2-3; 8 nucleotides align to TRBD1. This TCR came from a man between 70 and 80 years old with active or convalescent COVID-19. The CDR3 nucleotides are TGTGCCAGCAGCTCAGGGGGCGGCACAGATACGCAGTATTTT. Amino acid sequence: CASSSGGGTDTQYF. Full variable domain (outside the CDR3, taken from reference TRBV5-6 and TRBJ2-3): DAGVTQSPTHLIKTRGQQVTLRCSPKSGHDTVSWYQQALGQGPQFIFQYYEEEERQRGNFPDRFSGHQFPNYSSELNVNALLLGDSALYLCASSSGGGTDTQYFGPGTRLTVL.